This T cell receptor beta chain was retrieved from a study of T cells expressing NK-cell markers. Across the study: TCR beta repertoires came from sorted CD3+CD56+NKG2C+, CD3+CD56+NKG2C- and CD3+CD56-NKG2C+ T cells. Study-wide results and caveats: In a handful of donors, these clonotypes also led the CD3+CD56-NKG2C+ fraction. Uncertainty persisted over the HCMV specificity of expanded NKG2C+ T cell clones. Dominant NKG2C+ clonotypes made up roughly 1.0-7.0% of CD8+ T cells in more than 5 donors.

A remark on this clonotype: Its antigen is undetermined.

Following a re-call of the 5' RACE reads, TCRdb has one entry per CDR3 protein and lacks DNA. Its table lists about 390,000 distinct CDR3 sequences. This receptor was taken from a woman in her fifties or sixties in good health. Sequencing was carried out using blood T cells: a sorted CD56 or NKG2C T cell subset, CD4+ or CD8+ T cells, or bulk PBMC T cells (not recorded which).

This CDR3 is CASRQTVAKNIQYF. V gene TRBV2 combines with J gene TRBJ2-4. This CDR3 has 14 amino acids. Looked up from germline, CDR1 is SNHLY and CDR2 is FYNNEI.